Reported below is one T cell receptor (beta chain). Its specificity is not known. The record originates from a study of human T cells and chemical hapten exposure. Study summary: Patches with 0.01% DPC went on the upper back, and the tests were read at 6 days. Small differences in pooled library volume mainly drove the variation in TCR yields per sample.

Each CDR3 protein is one row after TCRdb ran MiXCR on the RACE reads. The sample holds 35,000 to 45,000 distinct CDR3 sequences, approximately 9.7% seen once. Germline V gene sequence: CDR1 MNHNY, CDR2 SVGAGI (reference sequence). The CDR3 covers 16 residues. V lost 7 bases and J 2 bases, leaving 19 bases between the germline ends. Study-level findings and limits: Counts of TCRs above 1 in 1000 frequency stayed unchanged with DPC sensitization.

Time point: patch test 2, 6 weeks after DPC sensitization. Treatment here: therapeutic diphenylcyclopropenone sensitization with weekly scalp DPC. Whole blood that had not been fractionated was the source of extracted total RNA. This specimen was whole blood, taken in connection with sensitization to the hapten diphenylcyclopropenone (DPC). The TCR comes from a woman between 25 and 40 years old with alopecia areata. Some clones in this sample may be carry-over from other donors' samples. V and J are TRBV6-6 and TRBJ2-3; D gene unclear. The CDR3 bases are TGTGCCAGCACCCCACGGGTGGCTGGTACCACAGATACGCAGTATTTT. Translated: CASTPRVAGTTDTQYF.